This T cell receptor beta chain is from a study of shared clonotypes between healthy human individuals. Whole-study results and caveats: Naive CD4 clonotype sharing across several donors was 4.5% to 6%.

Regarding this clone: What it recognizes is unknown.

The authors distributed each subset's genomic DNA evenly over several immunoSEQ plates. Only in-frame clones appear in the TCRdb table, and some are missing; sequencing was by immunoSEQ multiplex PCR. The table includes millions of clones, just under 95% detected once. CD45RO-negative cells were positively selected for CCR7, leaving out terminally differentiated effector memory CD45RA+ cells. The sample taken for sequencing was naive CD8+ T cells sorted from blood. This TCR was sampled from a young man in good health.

Written as DNA, the CDR3 is TGTGCCAGTAGGCCGGGACCCCTAACCGGGGAGCTGTTTTTT. This gives the protein CASRPGPLTGELFF. The chain couples TRBV19 to TRBJ2-2; possibly TRBD1 or TRBD2 for D (5 bases each). This CDR3 spans 14 amino acids. CDR1 and CDR2 (germline): LNHDA, SQIVND (reference sequence). The germline V and J ends were trimmed by 6 bases and 5 bases, with 13 bases remaining between them. Using reference TRBV19 and TRBJ2-2 for the parts outside the CDR3, the full variable domain is DGGITQSPKYLFRKEGQNVTLSCEQNLNHDAMYWYRQDPGQGLRLIYYSQIVNDFQKGDIAEGYSVSREKKESFPLTVTSAQKNPTAFYLCASRPGPLTGELFFGEGSRLTVL.